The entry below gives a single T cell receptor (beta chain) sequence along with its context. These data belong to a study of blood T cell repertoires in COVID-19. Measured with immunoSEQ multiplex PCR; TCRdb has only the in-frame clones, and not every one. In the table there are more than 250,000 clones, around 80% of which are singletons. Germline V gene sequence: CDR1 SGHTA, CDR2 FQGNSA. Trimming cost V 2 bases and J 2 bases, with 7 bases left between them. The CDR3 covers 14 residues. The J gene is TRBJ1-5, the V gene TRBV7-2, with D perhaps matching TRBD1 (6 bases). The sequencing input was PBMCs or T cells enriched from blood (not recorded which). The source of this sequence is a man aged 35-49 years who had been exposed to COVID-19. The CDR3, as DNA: TGTGCCAGCAGCTTACGACAGGGCAATCAGCCCCAGCATTTT. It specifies CASSLRQGNQPQHF.